This T cell receptor (beta chain) was obtained from a study of CXCR3 chemokines and chemotherapy response in bladder cancer (dated by TCRdb to the early 2020s). Background for the entire study: The study set out to examine whether the activity of the CXCR3 chemokine system within tumors predicted response to chemotherapy in human bladder cancer.

Libraries were prepared through PCR. The instrument given in TCRdb is Illumina HiSeq 2500. Using fastp at Q25 and MiXCR, TCRdb reprocessed the public reads and kept productive beta chains. Every entry covers one CDR3 protein and lists the most common genes and DNA from its rows. The sample has about 8,100 distinct CDR3 sequences on record, around 12% of them singletons. The ten largest clonotypes hold around 15% of the sample. This clonotype has a count of ten or more. Its target antigen remains unknown. The sample holds no much larger clone one base away, and base qualities are not on file. The germline V gene (reference sequence) supplies CDR1 MNHNY and CDR2 SVGAGI. The CDR3 goes from the cysteine to the phenylalanine over 13 residues. This entry keeps only the CDR3 DNA: 39 bases, framed from base 1.

In this chain, TRBV6-6 is recombined with TRBJ1-5; the D gene cannot be resolved reliably. Sampling was carried out from a patient whose treatment included neoadjuvant chemotherapy. The source is a human donor with bladder cancer that responded to neoadjuvant chemotherapy. The CDR3 in this case is CGTGLEPNQPQHF. The nucleotide sequence reads TGTGGGACGGGCCTCGAACCGAATCAGCCCCAGCATTTT.